This T cell receptor beta chain stems from a study of shared clonotypes between healthy human individuals. Study at large: Three plates were used per donor for CD4 naive, three for CD4 memory, two for CD8 naive and one for CD8 memory. Study-wide findings and caveats: Researchers sampled blood only, noting tissue repertoires likely differ.

Measured with immunoSEQ multiplex PCR; TCRdb has only the in-frame clones, and not every one. The sample records around 200,000 clones, around 63% being singletons. Comment on this clone: Its matching antigen is unknown.

CDR3 length equals 19 residues. The germline V gene has CDR1 LGHNA and CDR2 YSLEER. J was trimmed by 6 bases and V by 3 bases; bases with no gene match: 17. The origin of this receptor is a man aged 25-40 years in good health. Sequenced sample: memory CD4+ T cells sorted from blood. Subset: CD45RA-negative fraction. This chain connects TRBV4-3 to TRBJ2-2; TRBD1 matches 9 bases. The CDR3 here is CASSQLVFGQGNDPGELFF. The CDR3, as DNA: TGCGCCAGCAGCCAGTTAGTGTTCGGACAGGGGAATGACCCCGGGGAGCTGTTTTTT.